Below are 28 T cell receptor beta chains sequenced from a single sample in a study of beta chain features in type 1 diabetes. TCRB transcripts that were expressed got sequenced, as all of the isolated RNA had been reverse transcribed. Profiled with immunoSEQ multiplex PCR; TCRdb holds only in-frame clones, not every one. Of around 160,000 clones listed, approximately 52% are singletons. The sample taken for sequencing was Tregs from blood. These TCRs come from a man in his late teens or twenties in good health.

In this sample, this clone turned up a few times. This chain joins TRBV5-1 and TRBJ2-2, with 8 bases fitting TRBD2. Germline-derived CDR1 and CDR2 are SGHRS and YFSETQ. This CDR3 is built from 16 residues. V lost 4 bases, J lost 0 bases, and 5 bases stayed unmatched. The CDR3 nucleotides are TGCGCCAGCAGCCTCATAGCGGGATCGAACACCGGGGAGCTGTTTTTT. Translated, it gives CASSLIAGSNTGELFF.

The chain has TRBV6-5 and TRBJ2-3, with D possibly being TRBD1 (6 bases). The ends were cut back, 4 bases at V and 2 bases at J, with 16 bases in the middle. The CDR3 consists of 16 residues. Germline V lookup: CDR1 MNHEY, CDR2 SVGAGI. CDR3 in amino acids: CASSSQLGGFTDTQYF. The CDR3 DNA reads as TGTGCCAGCAGTTCTCAACTAGGGGGTTTCACAGATACGCAGTATTTT.

This clone was picked up a small number of times. The V gene is TRBV6-6, the J gene TRBJ1-1; TRBD1 agrees at 7 bases. This CDR3 spans 15 amino acids. The J segment lost 3 bases and the V segment lost 6 bases, leaving 10 bases of the junction unmatched. CDR1 MNHNY and CDR2 SVGAGI come from the germline V gene (reference sequence). CDR3 region: CASRNRGFGDTEAFF. The CDR3 region has the DNA TGTGCCAGCAGAAACAGGGGATTCGGGGACACTGAAGCTTTCTTT.

This clone was observed a handful of times. The chain's CDR3 is CASRKPVSTEAFF. The CDR3 DNA is TGCGCCAGCAGGAAGCCTGTGAGCACTGAAGCTTTCTTT. This chain connects TRBV5-1 to TRBJ1-1; D gene uncertain. The V and J ends lost 5 bases and 4 bases respectively, with 12 bases between them. This CDR3 comprises 13 residues. Germline values: CDR1 SGHRS, CDR2 YFSETQ.

This clone occurred a few times. The genes are TRBV15 and TRBJ1-4; D unresolved. Deletions cut 0 bases from V and 8 bases from J, with 7 bases between. The germline V gene encodes CDR1 LNHNV and CDR2 YYDKDF (reference sequence). The CDR3 sequence is 13 residues long. The CDR3 DNA reads TGTGCCACCAGCAGAGAGCCGGGGGAAAAACTGTTTTTT. As protein: CATSREPGEKLFF.

The V and J genes are TRBV6-5 and TRBJ2-3; TRBD2 agrees at 7 bases. There are 15 residues in the CDR3. Germline assignment: CDR1 MNHEY and CDR2 SVGAGI. V was clipped by 6 bases and J by 0 bases; unmatched bases: 6. The CDR3 nucleotides read TGTGCCAGCAGACTCGGGGGGACTAGCACAGATACGCAGTATTTT. Its translation: CASRLGGTSTDTQYF.

In this sample, this clone turned up a few times. This chain joins TRBV28 and TRBJ2-1; TRBD2 is a possible D gene (6 bases). Trimming removed 6 bases from V and 9 bases from J, with 18 bases in between. The CDR3 is made up of 14 amino acids. Germline V CDR1 and CDR2: MDHEN, SYDVKM. CDR3 sequence (DNA): TGTGCCAGCAGCAGACTATGGGCGGGAAGTGAGCAGTTCTTC. Translation gives CASSRLWAGSEQFF. Combining the CDR3 with reference TRBV28 and TRBJ2-1 gives the whole variable domain DVKVTQSSRYLVKRTGEKVFLECVQDMDHENMFWYRQDPGLGLRLIYFSYDVKMKEKGDIPEGYSVSREKKERFSLILESASTNQTSMYLCASSRLWAGSEQFFGPGTRLTVL.

This chain uses TRBV7-9 with TRBJ2-1, with 10 bases fitting TRBD1. The CDR3 spans 16 residues. Trimming removed 5 bases from V and 4 bases from J; junction bases left unmatched: 8. Germline CDR1 and CDR2: SEHNR and FQNEAQ (reference sequence). The CDR3 DNA sequence: TGTGCCAGCAGCAGATACCGGGACAGGGGATACAATGAGCAGTTCTTC. Protein: CASSRYRDRGYNEQFF.

This clone has only a few counts. The genes are TRBV30 and TRBJ2-7; weak D call: TRBD2 (6 bases). The length of the CDR3 is 13 residues. Looked up from germline, CDR1 is GTSNPN and CDR2 is SVGIG (reference sequence). The ends were cut back, 2 bases at V and 3 bases at J, with 11 bases in the middle. The CDR3 protein is CAWSPGGIYEQYF. CDR3 coding DNA: TGTGCCTGGAGTCCCGGAGGGATCTACGAGCAGTACTTC.

There are a few counts of this clone. V gene TRBV7-2 combines with J gene TRBJ1-1; TRBD1 might be the D (5 bases). V lost 1 base, J lost 2 bases, and 14 bases lay in between. Germline V gene sequence: CDR1 SGHTA, CDR2 FQGNSA. CDR3 length: 16 residues. The CDR3 DNA is TGTGCCAGCAGCTTAGGGGGGGGACGGGGAAACACTGAAGCTTTCTTT. Translated: CASSLGGGRGNTEAFF.

The chain carries TRBV2 and TRBJ2-5; TRBD1 agrees at 9 bases. Germline-derived CDR1 and CDR2 are SNHLY and FYNNEI. The CDR3 length is 13 residues. V gave up 8 bases and J gave up 11 bases; unmatched junction bases: 12. CDR3 sequence reads: CASGPGQGEEQYF. CDR3 bases: TGTGCCAGCGGCCCGGGACAGGGAGAAGAGCAGTACTTC.

V is TRBV18 and J is TRBJ2-2, with D hard to call. Germline V gene data show CDR1 as KGHSH and CDR2 as LQKENI. Trimming left V 0 bases short and J 6 bases short, with 14 bases between. CDR3 size: 16 residues. The CDR3 region is CASSPPSATVAGELFF. CDR3 sequence (DNA): TGTGCCAGCTCACCACCCTCCGCTACGGTAGCCGGGGAGCTGTTTTTT.

This clone showed up just a few times. The rearrangement joins TRBV19 to TRBJ2-7; D not resolved. Trimming removed 1 base at V and 6 bases at J, with 10 bases between. CDR1 LNHDA and CDR2 SQIVND come from the germline V gene (reference sequence). The CDR3 consists of 13 residues. The CDR3 DNA follows: TGTGCCAGTAGTATAGTAGACAACGGCGAGCAGTACTTC. It specifies CASSIVDNGEQYF. The entire variable domain, with the rest obtained from reference TRBV19 and TRBJ2-7, is as follows: DGGITQSPKYLFRKEGQNVTLSCEQNLNHDAMYWYRQDPGQGLRLIYYSQIVNDFQKGDIAEGYSVSREKKESFPLTVTSAQKNPTAFYLCASSIVDNGEQYFGPGTRLTVT.

This clone was seen only a few times. This chain connects TRBV6-6 to TRBJ2-7; D might be TRBD1 (5 bases). V dropped 5 bases and J dropped 4 bases, with 9 bases sitting between them. Germline V gives CDR1 MNHNY, CDR2 SVGAGI (reference sequence). The CDR3 runs 12 residues. CDR3 coding DNA: TGTGCCAGCAGTGACAGAATTTACGAGCAGTACTTC. The encoded protein is CASSDRIYEQYF.

The chain has TRBV6-1 and TRBJ1-1; no clear D. Between the trimmed V and J ends, which lost 7 bases and 1 base, there was a span of 13 bases. Germline V gene data show CDR1 as MNHNS and CDR2 as SASEGT. The CDR3 is 14 amino acids. The CDR3 loop reads CASNLKPGNTEAFF. CDR3 DNA sequence: TGTGCCAGCAACCTAAAGCCAGGGAACACTGAAGCTTTCTTT.

On this clone itself: The identical CDR3 is also encoded by other nucleotide sequences in the sample. The chain couples TRBV7-9 to TRBJ1-1, with D possibly being TRBD1 (5 bases). Germline CDR1 SEHNR, CDR2 FQNEAQ (reference sequence). The V gene lost 3 bases and the J gene lost 4 bases, with 12 bases spanning the gap. The CDR3 runs 14 residues. This CDR3 reads CASSLQGPSTEAFF. In nucleotides, the CDR3 is TGTGCCAGCAGCTTGCAGGGCCCTAGCACTGAAGCTTTCTTT.

The chain joins TRBV7-9 to TRBJ2-5; D gene uncertain. Germline CDR1 reads SEHNR; CDR2 reads FQNEAQ (reference sequence). V lost 4 bases to trimming and J lost 7 bases, with 7 bases between them. CDR3 size: 11 residues. The chain's CDR3 is CASSYSPTQYF. DNA of the CDR3: TGTGCCAGCAGCTACAGTCCGACCCAGTACTTC.

This clone has a single count. J is TRBJ1-2 and V is TRBV7-2; 9 nucleotides line up with TRBD1. The CDR3 contains 14 residues. Trimming cost V 1 base and J 8 bases; bases outside gene matches: 5. Germline V lookup: CDR1 SGHTA, CDR2 FQGNSA. The CDR3 region has the DNA TGTGCCAGCAGCTTAGGGACAGGGGAAGCGGGCTACACCTTC. It yields the protein CASSLGTGEAGYTF.

V and J are TRBV19 and TRBJ2-1; maybe TRBD2 (7 bases). This CDR3 is built from 17 residues. CDR1 and CDR2 (germline): LNHDA, SQIVND (reference sequence). V lost 1 base and J lost 2, with 15 bases in between. In nucleotides, the CDR3 is TGTGCCAGTAGTATAGGGGGGCTAGCGGTTACCTACAATGAGCAGTTCTTC. Protein product: CASSIGGLAVTYNEQFF.

This clone has just one count. The chain couples TRBV7-9 to TRBJ1-2, with 8 bases that match TRBD1. Looked up from germline, CDR1 is SEHNR and CDR2 is FQNEAQ (reference sequence). V was clipped by 5 bases and J by 2 bases; unmatched bases: 7. CDR3 length: 15 residues. The CDR3 is CASSPGTGLNYGYTF. DNA for the CDR3: TGTGCCAGCAGCCCGGGGACAGGTCTAAACTATGGCTACACCTTC.

The J gene is TRBJ2-5, the V gene TRBV18, with a possible D match to TRBD2 (7 bases). CDR1 and CDR2 from the germline V gene are KGHSH and LQKENI. CDR3 size: 15 residues. Trimming took 3 bases from V and 2 from J, leaving 13 bases between them. CDR3: CASSPRGGGQETQYF. Written as DNA, the CDR3 is TGTGCCAGCTCACCCCGAGGGGGGGGGCAAGAGACCCAGTACTTC.

The rearrangement joins TRBV19 to TRBJ2-5; possible D gene TRBD2, 6 bases. The ends were cut back, 1 base at V and 4 bases at J, with 10 bases in the middle. This CDR3 has 14 residues. CDR1 is LNHDA and CDR2 is SQIVND in the germline V gene (reference sequence). The CDR3 region has the DNA TGTGCCAGTAGTATAGGTGGAGGGTCAGAGACCCAGTACTTC. Its protein product is CASSIGGGSETQYF.

This clone was detected a few times. The chain links TRBV7-2 to TRBJ2-7; D gene unclear. In germline, CDR1 is SGHTA, CDR2 FQGNSA. The CDR3 runs to 14 residues. Trimming pared 5 bases from V and 1 base from J, leaving 12 bases between. The CDR3 region is CASSKTRMSYEQYF. CDR3 DNA sequence: TGTGCCAGCAGCAAGACAAGGATGTCCTACGAGCAGTACTTC.

V gene TRBV4-2 combines with J gene TRBJ2-1; 7 nucleotides align to TRBD2. CDR3 size: 16 residues. Trimming at V came to 2 bases and at J to 2 bases, leaving 6 bases not matched to a gene. The germline V gene encodes CDR1 LGHNA and CDR2 YNFKEQ. The CDR3 loop is CASSQSTSATYNEQFF. DNA of the CDR3: TGTGCCAGCAGCCAATCTACTAGCGCAACCTACAATGAGCAGTTCTTC.

This clone occurred a few times. V usage is TRBV7-9 and J usage is TRBJ1-3; maybe TRBD1 (6 bases). Trimming removed 3 bases at V and 4 bases at J, with 10 bases between. CDR1 is SEHNR, CDR2 FQNEAQ, per germline (reference sequence). The CDR3 has 14 amino acids. The CDR3 coding sequence is TGTGCCAGCAGCTTCGGACAGTTCGGAAACACCATATATTTT. Translated: CASSFGQFGNTIYF.

This chain joins TRBV28 and TRBJ2-7; TRBD1 matches 10 bases. This CDR3 spans 15 amino acids. Trimming removed 6 bases from V and 5 bases from J; junction bases left unmatched: 10. Germline CDR1 and CDR2: MDHEN and SYDVKM. CDR3 region: CASRRPGQGIHEQYF. The CDR3 DNA follows: TGTGCCAGCAGAAGACCGGGACAGGGGATCCACGAGCAGTACTTC. The full variable domain, its missing parts supplied by reference TRBV28 and TRBJ2-7, is DVKVTQSSRYLVKRTGEKVFLECVQDMDHENMFWYRQDPGLGLRLIYFSYDVKMKEKGDIPEGYSVSREKKERFSLILESASTNQTSMYLCASRRPGQGIHEQYFGPGTRLTVT.

The chain joins TRBV28 to TRBJ1-2; TRBD1 matches at 9 bases. This CDR3 has 15 amino acids. V shed 6 bases, J shed 4 bases, and the junction held 9 bases outside the gene matches. Looked up from germline, CDR1 is MDHEN and CDR2 is SYDVKM. The CDR3 DNA is TGTGCCAGCAGGGGTGGACAGGGGTTTGTCTATGGCTACACCTTC. This gives the protein CASRGGQGFVYGYTF.

The chain has TRBV29-1 and TRBJ2-7; D gene unclear. The CDR3 is made up of 9 amino acids. Deletions cut 7 bases from V and 6 bases from J, with 7 bases between. CDR1 is SQVTM, CDR2 ANQGSEA, per germline. Here the CDR3 reads CSGAGEQYF. CDR3 DNA sequence: TGCAGCGGCGCCGGCGAGCAGTACTTC.